A single sample gave rise to the 13 T cell receptor beta chains below, sequenced in a study of cytomegalovirus exposure and HLA in healthy donors. Primers: 60 Vbeta forward and 13 Jbeta reverse. Only in-frame clones appear in the TCRdb table, and some are missing; sequencing was by immunoSEQ multiplex PCR. This table holds 40,000 to 55,000 clones, more than 60% found once. Sequencing was done on a sample of PBMCs. Source of these receptors: a woman in her forties in good health and CMV-seropositive.

The chain combines TRBV11-2 with TRBJ1-1; D ambiguous. Trimming shortened V by 0 bases and J by 4 bases, and 15 bases separated the two germline ends. The CDR3 is made up of 16 amino acids. The germline gives CDR1 SGHAT, CDR2 FQNNGV. The CDR3 nucleotides read TGTGCCAGCAGCTTAGATATTACCCTGGAGGGCACTGAAGCTTTCTTT. Its protein product is CASSLDITLEGTEAFF.

The rearrangement links TRBV2 to TRBJ2-7; possibly TRBD1 for D (6 bases). V lost 6 bases to trimming and J lost 2 bases, with 14 bases between them. The CDR3 runs to 14 residues. Germline V gives CDR1 SNHLY, CDR2 FYNNEI. The CDR3 sequence: CASRSRTATYEQYF. In nucleotides, the CDR3 is TGTGCCAGCAGATCTAGGACAGCCACCTACGAGCAGTACTTC.

The rearrangement joins TRBV18 to TRBJ2-5; TRBD2 matches 7 bases. The J segment lost 2 bases and the V segment lost 5 bases, leaving 2 bases of the junction unmatched. The CDR3 runs 13 residues. In germline, CDR1 is KGHSH, CDR2 LQKENI. This CDR3 is CASSEGLQETQYF. The DNA of the CDR3 is TGTGCCAGCTCAGAGGGACTACAAGAGACCCAGTACTTC.

The chain couples TRBV11-2 to TRBJ1-1; D gene unclear. Per the germline V gene, CDR1 is SGHAT and CDR2 is FQNNGV. The CDR3 is 15 amino acids. Trimming stripped 5 bases from V and 1 base from J, with 14 bases between. The CDR3 is CASSAGINPNTEAFF. The CDR3 nucleotides read TGTGCCAGCAGCGCGGGGATAAACCCGAACACTGAAGCTTTCTTT.

The chain links TRBV7-2 to TRBJ2-2; 7 positions agree with TRBD1. Trimming cost V 3 bases and J 7 bases; bases outside gene matches: 5. This CDR3 has 14 amino acids. Germline V gene data show CDR1 as SGHTA and CDR2 as FQGNSA. CDR3 sequence: CASSFQGGNGELFF. CDR3 bases: TGTGCCAGCAGCTTCCAAGGGGGCAACGGGGAGCTGTTTTTT.

The rearrangement joins TRBV28 to TRBJ2-7; perhaps TRBD1 as D (6 bases). In germline, CDR1 is MDHEN, CDR2 SYDVKM. This CDR3 has 12 amino acids. V was cut by 4 bases and J by 2 bases, with 6 bases left in between. Here the CDR3 reads CASSSGAYEQYF. In DNA, the CDR3 is TGTGCCAGCAGTTCAGGGGCCTACGAGCAGTACTTC.

The table lists this clone with a few counts. The genes are TRBV5-1 and TRBJ2-2; TRBD2 matches 9 bases. Germline V CDR1 and CDR2: SGHRS, YFSETQ. J was trimmed by 7 bases and V by 6 bases; bases with no gene match: 16. The CDR3 loop spans 17 amino acids. Here the CDR3 reads CASKPTLRAGGIGELFF. The CDR3 nucleotides are TGCGCCAGCAAACCCACTTTACGAGCGGGGGGCATCGGGGAGCTGTTTTTT. Using reference TRBV5-1 and TRBJ2-2 for the parts outside the CDR3, the full variable domain is KAGVTQTPRYLIKTRGQQVTLSCSPISGHRSVSWYQQTPGQGLQFLFEYFSETQRNKGNFPGRFSGRQFSNSRSEMNVSTLELGDSALYLCASKPTLRAGGIGELFFGEGSRLTVL.

The V call is TRBV5-6, the J call TRBJ2-2; weak D call: TRBD2 (5 bases). Germline V gives CDR1 SGHDT, CDR2 YYEEEE. The CDR3 totals 14 residues. V was clipped by 1 base and J by 6 bases, with 10 bases between them. CDR3: CASSLMRVAGELFF. In DNA form, the CDR3 reads TGTGCCAGCAGCTTGATGAGGGTCGCCGGGGAGCTGTTTTTT.

This clone has only a few counts. The chain is built from TRBV28 and TRBJ1-1; no clear D. CDR1 is MDHEN, CDR2 SYDVKM, per germline. This CDR3 has 12 amino acids. Trimming removed 5 bases at V and 7 bases at J, with 11 bases between. DNA for the CDR3: TGTGCCAGCAGTATCCCCGGGGTTGAAGCTTTCTTT. Encoded protein: CASSIPGVEAFF.

This clone appeared a single time. This chain joins TRBV4-2 and TRBJ2-1; 11 bases agree with TRBD1. The V and J ends lost 3 bases and 6 bases, in that order; junction bases with no gene match: 16. This CDR3 is 19 amino acids long. Germline CDR1 is LGHNA and CDR2 is YNFKEQ. The CDR3 sequence is CASSQRDRGWLAGANEQFF. In DNA form, the CDR3 reads TGTGCCAGCAGCCAGAGGGACAGGGGGTGGCTAGCGGGTGCCAATGAGCAGTTCTTC.

This clone was detected only once. The rearrangement links TRBV7-3 to TRBJ2-2; 9 bases match TRBD1. V was pared by 5 bases and J by 6 bases, with 10 bases of the junction left unmatched. Germline-derived CDR1 and CDR2 are SGHTA and FQGTGA. The CDR3 consists of 16 residues. The CDR3 DNA sequence: TGTGCCAGCAGCCCCGACCGGGACAGGGTTTCCGGGGAGCTGTTTTTT. Protein product: CASSPDRDRVSGELFF.

The rearrangement uses TRBV25-1 and TRBJ2-3, with D perhaps matching TRBD2 (6 bases). CDR1 is MGHDK, CDR2 SYGVNS, per germline. V dropped 8 bases and J dropped 2 bases, with 20 bases sitting between them. The CDR3 runs to 16 residues. CDR3 DNA: TGTGCCAGCCGCACCTGGCAAGCGGGCAACACAGATACGCAGTATTTT. It translates to CASRTWQAGNTDTQYF.

V usage is TRBV29-1 and J usage is TRBJ2-5, with D maybe TRBD1 (6 bases). The CDR3 sequence is 11 residues long. The V gene's germline CDR1 is SQVTM and CDR2 ANQGSEA. V gave up 7 bases and J gave up 7 bases, with 13 bases separating them. CDR3 amino acids: CSDRVLGTQYF. The CDR3 DNA follows: TGCAGCGACAGGGTGCTCGGGACCCAGTACTTC.